These T cell receptor beta chains were read from a single sample in a study of shared clonotypes between healthy human individuals. The protocol was immunoSEQ multiplex PCR, while the TCRdb copy is restricted to in-frame clones and leaves out a portion. This sample has hundreds of thousands of clones; around three quarters occur once, and the top ten carry about 11%. The specimen sequenced was PBMCs. These receptors were collected from a woman aged 40 to 55 in good health. Some clones in this sample may be carry-over from other donors' samples. CDR3s include the opening cysteine and the closing phenylalanine or tryptophan. A D gene is named only where the DNA matches it firmly. The size of a clone is reported for some rows only, either as once, few or many, or as a class for expanded clones.

D gene	clone size	V gene	J gene	CDR3 protein	CDR3 DNA
-	-	TRBV27	TRBJ2-4	CASSLLGRADIQYF	TGTGCCAGCAGTTTACTGGGCAGAGCGGACATTCAGTACTTC
TRBD1	-	TRBV7-3	TRBJ2-5	CASSLMGGQGETQYF	TGTGCCAGCAGCTTAATGGGGGGACAGGGAGAGACCCAGTACTTC
-	-	TRBV9	TRBJ2-7	CASSVEGRPGYEQYF	TGTGCCAGCAGCGTAGAGGGGAGGCCCGGCTACGAGCAGTACTTC
TRBD2	-	TRBV29-1	TRBJ2-1	CSVVQTSGVYNEQFF	TGCAGCGTTGTACAAACTAGCGGAGTTTACAATGAGCAGTTCTTC
-	-	TRBV5-1	TRBJ2-3	CASSPRGEVTDTQYF	TGCGCCAGCAGCCCTAGGGGGGAGGTGACAGATACGCAGTATTTT
-	-	TRBV7-3	TRBJ1-1	CASSSPNTEAFF	TGTGCCAGCAGCTCCCCGAACACTGAAGCTTTCTTT
-	-	TRBV5-1	TRBJ2-7	CASSLETSTPAYEQYF	TGCGCCAGCAGCCTTGAAACTAGCACCCCAGCCTACGAGCAGTACTTC
TRBD1	-	TRBV18	TRBJ2-1	CASSQTGGSYNEQFF	TGTGCCAGCTCGCAGACAGGGGGCTCCTACAATGAGCAGTTCTTC
-	many	TRBV5-1	TRBJ2-7	CASSLILGAYEQYF	TGCGCCAGCAGCTTGATTCTGGGGGCCTACGAGCAGTACTTC
-	-	TRBV7-9	TRBJ2-7	CASSLTVYEQYF	TGTGCCAGCAGCTTGACAGTATACGAGCAGTACTTC
-	-	TRBV11-2	TRBJ2-1	CASSLRTEGGLPNEQFF	TGTGCCAGCAGCTTACGGACAGAAGGGGGTCTTCCCAATGAGCAGTTCTTC
TRBD2	-	TRBV25-1	TRBJ2-7	CASSEYRTSGGEQYF	TGTGCCAGCAGTGAATATCGTACTAGCGGCGGCGAGCAGTACTTC
TRBD1	-	TRBV18	TRBJ1-1	CASSEDRGFTEAFF	TGTGCCAGCTCAGAAGACAGGGGGTTCACTGAAGCTTTCTTT
TRBD2	-	TRBV4-1	TRBJ2-7	CASSPGLAGGRYEQYF	TGCGCCAGCAGCCCGGGACTAGCGGGAGGACGTTACGAGCAGTACTTC
-	-	TRBV5-1	TRBJ2-1	CASRPAISYNEQFF	TGCGCCAGCAGGCCCGCCATATCCTACAATGAGCAGTTCTTC
TRBD2	-	TRBV5-1	TRBJ2-1	CASSTSGTHYNEQFF	TGCGCCAGCAGCACTAGCGGGACCCACTACAATGAGCAGTTCTTC
TRBD2	-	TRBV28	TRBJ2-2	CASSLSGSGRAGELFF	TGTGCCAGCAGTTTAAGTGGTAGCGGGAGGGCCGGGGAGCTGTTTTTT
-	-	TRBV10-3	TRBJ2-5	CAISESTETQYF	TGTGCCATCAGTGAGTCGACGGAGACCCAGTACTTC
-	-	TRBV5-1	TRBJ2-1	CASRRYNEQFF	TGCGCCAGCAGGCGGTACAATGAGCAGTTCTTC
TRBD2	-	TRBV5-1	TRBJ2-3	CASSLGTSGRADTQYF	TGCGCCAGCAGCTTGGGGACTAGCGGGAGGGCAGATACGCAGTATTTT
TRBD2	-	TRBV27	TRBJ2-7	CASRPSGTSGLYEQYF	TGTGCCAGCAGGCCCAGTGGGACTAGCGGACTTTACGAGCAGTACTTC
-	few	TRBV6-4	TRBJ2-6	CASSDGETGANVLTF	TGTGCCAGCAGTGACGGGGAAACTGGGGCCAACGTCCTGACTTTC
-	few	TRBV10-2	TRBJ2-7	CASRGSGAYEQYF	TGCGCCAGCAGGGGATCGGGTGCCTACGAGCAGTACTTC
-	-	TRBV7-2	TRBJ1-1	CASSLAGVHTEAFF	TGTGCCAGCAGCTTAGCCGGGGTTCACACTGAAGCTTTCTTT
-	-	TRBV6-1	TRBJ2-1	CASSERTDNEQFF	TGTGCCAGCAGTGAAAGGACAGACAATGAGCAGTTCTTC
TRBD1	-	TRBV5-1	TRBJ2-2	CASSFEGQGVNGELFF	TGCGCCAGCAGCTTCGAGGGACAGGGGGTTAACGGGGAGCTGTTTTTT
TRBD2	-	TRBV6-5	TRBJ2-7	CASSRTSGRNEQYF	TGTGCCAGCAGTCGGACTAGCGGGAGGAACGAGCAGTACTTC
-	once	TRBV7-3	TRBJ2-7	CASSLIGGPSGSYEQYF	TGTGCCAGCAGCTTAATTGGAGGACCGTCGGGCTCCTACGAGCAGTACTTC
-	-	TRBV9	TRBJ2-5	CASSVGVAPNQETQYF	TGTGCCAGCAGCGTAGGAGTAGCGCCTAACCAAGAGACCCAGTACTTC
-	many	TRBV19	TRBJ2-2	CASREGASNTGELFF	TGTGCCAGTAGAGAAGGAGCTTCGAACACCGGGGAGCTGTTTTTT
-	few	TRBV29-1	TRBJ1-1	CSVEGQSQGQAFF	TGCAGCGTTGAAGGGCAGTCCCAGGGGCAAGCTTTCTTT
-	-	TRBV6-5	TRBJ2-2	CASSQANTGELFF	TGTGCCAGCTCGCAGGCGAACACCGGGGAGCTGTTTTTT
TRBD2	-	TRBV5-3	TRBJ2-5	CARSPGLVGTQETQYF	TGTGCCAGAAGCCCGGGACTAGTGGGTACTCAAGAGACCCAGTACTTC
-	once	TRBV2	TRBJ2-7	CASSEARAYEQYF	TGTGCCAGCAGTGAAGCTAGGGCTTACGAGCAGTACTTC
-	-	TRBV19	TRBJ1-5	CASNPRTPGGNQPQHF	TGTGCCAGTAACCCTCGGACCCCAGGAGGGAATCAGCCCCAGCATTTT
-	-	TRBV11-2	TRBJ2-5	CASSFGSVVETQYF	TGTGCCAGCAGCTTTGGGTCTGTTGTAGAGACCCAGTACTTC